Below, 20 T cell receptor beta chains from the same sample are listed, as sequenced in a study of regulatory T cells in long-lasting Graves disease. Construction of TCR beta libraries relied on iRepertoire HTBI primers and on Arm-PCR targeting CDR3 regions. TCRdb itself ran the multiplex PCR reads through MiXCR, one entry per CDR3 protein. This sample has 400,000 to 500,000 distinct CDR3 sequences, with 22% found just once. Specified time point: persistent/refractory GD, antithyroid drugs over 5 years with positive TRAb. Making the TCR library involved RNA that had been extracted from PBMCs. Sequencing used peripheral blood mononuclear cells (PBMCs), obtained when the disease was refractory, from a patient treated with antithyroid drugs. The receptors shown here come from a female donor with Graves disease.

This clonotype was counted many times. The gene calls are TRBV6-5 and TRBJ1-2; D might be TRBD1 (6 bases). Trimming left V 2 bases short and J 2 bases short, with 15 bases between. Germline CDR1 MNHEY, CDR2 SVGAGI. The length of the CDR3 is 16 residues. CDR3 loop: CASSYNNPTGNYGYTF. The CDR3 region has the DNA TGTGCCAGCAGTTACAACAACCCAACAGGGAACTATGGCTACACCTTC.

In its sample, this clonotype was seen a few times. The chain is built from TRBV28 and TRBJ2-3; D uncertain. This CDR3 contains 13 residues. Trimming removed 0 bases at V and 8 bases at J, with 9 bases between. CDR1 is MDHEN, CDR2 SYDVKM, per germline. CDR3 coding DNA: TGTGCCAGCAGTTTATGGTCTTGGGGTACGCAGTATTTT. Amino acid sequence: CASSLWSWGTQYF.

This clonotype showed up many times. The chain carries TRBV28 and TRBJ2-7; D is possibly TRBD2 (6 bases). V was clipped by 5 bases and J by 2 bases, with 13 bases between them. The CDR3 totals 14 residues. The germline V gene has CDR1 MDHEN and CDR2 SYDVKM. The CDR3 loop is CASSPIAEAYEQYF. CDR3 DNA sequence: TGTGCCAGCAGTCCGATAGCGGAAGCCTACGAGCAGTACTTC. Variable domain in full (rest from reference TRBV28 and TRBJ2-7): DVKVTQSSRYLVKRTGEKVFLECVQDMDHENMFWYRQDPGLGLRLIYFSYDVKMKEKGDIPEGYSVSREKKERFSLILESASTNQTSMYLCASSPIAEAYEQYFGPGTRLTVT.

This clonotype was counted at least ten times. This chain joins TRBV7-2 and TRBJ2-7; possible D gene TRBD1, 5 bases. In germline, CDR1 is SGHTA, CDR2 FQGNSA. The CDR3 totals 13 residues. Trimming pared 6 bases from V and 2 bases from J, leaving 11 bases between. The CDR3 DNA sequence: TGTGCCAGCAGTAGGGGTTACGCCTACGAGCAGTACTTC. Translating gives CASSRGYAYEQYF.

This clonotype has a count of ten or more. This rearrangement joins TRBV7-9 to TRBJ1-4, with a possible D match to TRBD1 (5 bases). Germline CDR1 is SEHNR and CDR2 is FQNEAQ (reference sequence). The V end was cut by 2 bases, the J end by 8 bases, with 15 bases between. The CDR3 has 15 residues. The CDR3 here is CASSLTLLTGEKLFF. Written as DNA, the CDR3 is TGTGCCAGCAGCTTAACTCTGTTAACAGGCGAAAAACTGTTTTTT.

Many counts were recorded for this clonotype. The V gene is TRBV6-1, the J gene TRBJ2-7, with 8 bases aligning to TRBD2. Germline V gene sequence: CDR1 MNHNS, CDR2 SASEGT. Unmatched junction bases numbered 8, after V lost 6 bases and J lost 4 bases. CDR3 length equals 14 residues. The CDR3 loop is CASSPAGETYEQYF. The CDR3 DNA sequence: TGTGCCAGCAGCCCAGCGGGAGAAACGTACGAGCAGTACTTC.

In this sample, this clonotype turned up many times. Here the CDR3 DNA reads TGTGCCACCAGCAGCCAGGGTACTAACACTGAAGCTTTCTTT. It is translated as CATSSQGTNTEAFF. The chain links TRBV15 to TRBJ1-1, with D possibly matching TRBD1 (5 bases). Trimming cost V 3 bases and J 2 bases, with 10 bases left between them. Germline CDR1 is LNHNV and CDR2 is YYDKDF (reference sequence). The CDR3 loop spans 14 amino acids.

The chain links TRBV12-3 or TRBV12-4 to TRBJ1-6; a possible D gene is TRBD1 (5 bases). The CDR3 runs to 19 residues. V was cut by 5 bases and J by 7 bases, with 27 bases left in between. The CDR3 is CASSTTRVLRVPSNSPLHF. DNA of the CDR3: TGTGCCAGCAGTACAACTAGGGTTCTCAGGGTCCCCAGCAATTCACCCCTCCACTTT.

V usage is TRBV20-1 and J usage is TRBJ1-1, with D perhaps matching TRBD1 (6 bases). Germline assignment: CDR1 DFQATT and CDR2 SNEGSKA (reference sequence). V lost 8 bases and J 2 bases, leaving 15 bases between the germline ends. The CDR3 has 13 amino acids. CDR3 coding DNA: TGCAGTACGAAGGACAGTGCTAACACTGAAGCTTTCTTT. Its translation: CSTKDSANTEAFF.

This clonotype occurred a few times. This chain links TRBV20-1 with TRBJ2-1; D remains ambiguous. Trimming removed 4 bases at V and 0 bases at J, with 10 bases between. This CDR3 is built from 14 residues. The V gene's germline CDR1 is DFQATT and CDR2 SNEGSKA (reference sequence). CDR3 sequence (DNA): TGCAGTGCTACACTCAGGAGCTCCTACAATGAGCAGTTCTTC. Residues: CSATLRSSYNEQFF.

The genes are TRBV27 and TRBJ1-4; D is unclear. This CDR3 has 13 residues. In germline, CDR1 is MNHEY, CDR2 SMNVEV (reference sequence). Trimming shortened V by 4 bases and J by 13 bases, and 16 bases separated the two germline ends. The CDR3 loop reads CASSSNPGGSLFF. The CDR3 bases are TGTGCCAGCAGTTCGAACCCGGGTGGGTCACTGTTTTTT.

The chain is built from TRBV28 and TRBJ1-2; D not certain. There are 14 residues in the CDR3. Trimming shortened V by 1 base and J by 4 bases, and 10 bases separated the two germline ends. Germline CDR1 is MDHEN and CDR2 is SYDVKM. The CDR3 protein is CASSLSSRTYGYTF. The CDR3 DNA reads TGTGCCAGCAGTTTATCGAGCCGGACCTATGGCTACACCTTC.

There are a few counts of this clonotype. The chain couples TRBV5-1 to TRBJ1-2; no firm D call. V was clipped by 0 bases and J by 10 bases, with 22 bases between them. The CDR3 consists of 16 residues. The germline V gene has CDR1 SGHRS and CDR2 YFSETQ. In DNA form, the CDR3 reads TGCGCCAGCAGCTTGGAGGTTCCACTAGAAGACCGGGACTACACCTTC. Translated, it gives CASSLEVPLEDRDYTF.

This clonotype has just a few counts. The J gene is TRBJ2-6, the V gene TRBV30; possible D gene TRBD1, 6 bases. The CDR3 loop spans 15 amino acids. The V end was cut by 4 bases, the J end by 0 bases, with 10 bases between. Germline lookup yields CDR1 GTSNPN and CDR2 SVGIG (reference sequence). CDR3 sequence reads: CAWIEDSSGANVLTF. The CDR3, as DNA: TGTGCCTGGATCGAGGACAGCTCTGGGGCCAACGTCCTGACTTTC.

This chain uses TRBV19 with TRBJ1-1; D is perhaps TRBD1 (5 bases). CDR1 is LNHDA, CDR2 SQIVND, per germline (reference sequence). The CDR3 has 14 residues. The ends were cut back, 5 bases at V and 8 bases at J, with 18 bases in the middle. The CDR3 sequence: CASSPDSGNLEAFF. CDR3 in DNA: TGTGCCAGTAGTCCAGACAGTGGTAACCTCGAAGCTTTCTTT.

The J gene is TRBJ2-7, the V gene TRBV4-1; the D gene could be TRBD1 or TRBD2 (6 bases each). Germline values: CDR1 MGHRA, CDR2 YSYEKL. The germline V and J ends were trimmed by 3 bases and 2 bases, with 17 bases remaining between them. There are 16 residues in the CDR3. The DNA of the CDR3 is TGCGCCAGCAGCCAGGGGGGAGCAGGGGCCCCCTACGAGCAGTACTTC. Its translation: CASSQGGAGAPYEQYF.

This clonotype was counted ten times or more. This chain uses TRBV6-1 with TRBJ1-5; the D gene is possibly TRBD1 (6 bases). CDR1 MNHNS and CDR2 SASEGT come from the germline V gene. CDR3 length: 14 amino acids. Trimming removed 6 bases at V and 3 bases at J, with 12 bases between. Written as DNA, the CDR3 is TGTGCCAGCAGGATCGGACAGTCCAATCAGCCCCAGCATTTT. Amino acid sequence: CASRIGQSNQPQHF.

The chain has TRBV27 and TRBJ1-2; D possibly corresponds to TRBD1 (5 bases). CDR3 length: 15 residues. Germline values: CDR1 MNHEY, CDR2 SMNVEV (reference sequence). Trimming removed 3 bases from V and 7 bases from J, with 18 bases in between. CDR3 in DNA: TGTGCCAGCAGTTTTTTTGGGGGAGCGCCTATTGGCTACACCTTC. This codes for CASSFFGGAPIGYTF.

The V call is TRBV11-2, the J call TRBJ2-2, with TRBD2 identical over 11 bases. V gave up 1 base and J gave up 2 bases; unmatched junction bases: 6. Germline values: CDR1 SGHAT, CDR2 FQNNGV. The CDR3 runs 18 residues. The CDR3 reads CASSLGYSGRANTGELFF. As DNA, the CDR3 is TGTGCCAGCAGCTTAGGGTATAGCGGGAGGGCCAACACCGGGGAGCTGTTTTTT.

This clonotype was observed at least ten times. The J gene is TRBJ2-7, the V gene TRBV24-1; the D is unclear. From germline, CDR1 is KGHDR and CDR2 SFDVKD. Trimming left V 2 bases short and J 3 bases short, with 7 bases between. The CDR3 has 13 amino acids. The CDR3 region is CATSDSAGYEQYF. In DNA, the CDR3 is TGTGCCACCAGTGATTCGGCCGGCTACGAGCAGTACTTC.